These T cell receptor beta chains were read from a single sample in a study of OX40 agonist ivuxolimab in advanced cancers. Only in-frame clones appear in the TCRdb table, and some are missing; sequencing was by immunoSEQ multiplex PCR. Of more than 45,000 clones listed, 85% are singletons. The sample here was CD4+ or CD8+ T cells sorted from blood, taken in a trial of the OX40 agonist ivuxolimab. These TCRs come from an adult with an advanced solid tumor such as melanoma, head and neck, liver or kidney cancer. CDR3s include the opening cysteine and the closing phenylalanine or tryptophan. D genes are given only for firm matches. The size field is filled for only some rows; it gives once, few, many or a size class.

size | D | length | J | V | DNA | CDR3
few | TRBD1 | 14 | TRBJ1-5 | TRBV7-9 | TGTGCCAGCAGCTCAGGGACAGACAATCAGCCCCAGCATTTT | CASSSGTDNQPQHF
once | TRBD2 | 17 | TRBJ2-2 | TRBV30 | TGTGCCTGGAGCGTCCCCCCACTAGCGGTAAACACCGGGGAGCTGTTTTTT | CAWSVPPLAVNTGELFF
. | . | 14 | TRBJ2-2 | TRBV28 | TGTGCCACCATCGGAGGCAGGAACACCGGGGAGCTGTTTTTT | CATIGGRNTGELFF
few | . | 15 | TRBJ1-2 | TRBV2 | TGTGCCAGCAGTGAAGCGCTTATAAACCATTATGGCTACACCTTC | CASSEALINHYGYTF
. | TRBD1 | 13 | TRBJ2-1 | TRBV28 | TGTGCCAGCAGCCAGGGGGTTAGGAATGAGCAGTTCTTC | CASSQGVRNEQFF
once | . | 13 | TRBJ2-3 | TRBV18 | TGTGCCAGCTCACGGGACAGCACAGATACGCAGTATTTT | CASSRDSTDTQYF
. | TRBD1 | 17 | TRBJ2-1 | TRBV4-2 | TGTGCCAGCAGCCGTCCGGGACAGGGGGCCCATGGCAATGAGCAGTTCTTC | CASSRPGQGAHGNEQFF
. | . | 16 | TRBJ2-1 | TRBV28 | TGTGCCAGCAGTCCGCCCCTACTCCTCTCCTACAATGAGCAGTTCTTC | CASSPPLLLSYNEQFF
. | . | 12 | TRBJ2-5 | TRBV19 | TGTGCCAGTGGGGGTCCCCTGGGGACCCAGTACTTC | CASGGPLGTQYF
. | TRBD1 | 13 | TRBJ1-4 | TRBV28 | TGTGCCAGCAGAGGACAGGTTAATGAAAAACTGTTTTTT | CASRGQVNEKLFF
. | . | 12 | TRBJ1-1 | TRBV10-3 | TGTGCCATCAGCCCATCGAACACTGAAGCTTTCTTT | CAISPSNTEAFF
. | TRBD2 | 15 | TRBJ2-1 | TRBV5-8 | TGTGCCAGCAGCCGACGGACTAGCGGCTACAATGAGCAGTTCTTC | CASSRRTSGYNEQFF
. | TRBD2 | 16 | TRBJ2-3 | TRBV7-3 | TGTGCCAGCAGCTTCGGGGTAGCGGGAGGGGGGAGTACGCAGTATTTT | CASSFGVAGGGSTQYF
. | . | 14 | TRBJ2-5 | TRBV28 | TGTGCCAGCAGCCCCCAGACCCGCCGAGAGACCCAGTACTTC | CASSPQTRRETQYF
. | . | 15 | TRBJ2-2 | TRBV6-5 | TGTGCCAGCAGTTACTCCCCGACAGTAACCGGGGAGCTGTTTTTT | CASSYSPTVTGELFF
. | . | 12 | TRBJ1-1 | TRBV11-1 | TGTGCCAGCAGCTTCATGTACACTGAAGCTTTCTTT | CASSFMYTEAFF
. | . | 13 | TRBJ2-7 | TRBV6-5 | TGTGCCAGCAGCCCCCGTCCCCTCGGGAAGCAGTACTTC | CASSPRPLGKQYF
. | . | 14 | TRBJ1-2 | TRBV6-1 | TGTGCCAGCGTCCGGGACACCTTATGGTATGGCTACACCTTC | CASVRDTLWYGYTF
. | . | 17 | TRBJ2-3 | TRBV19 | TGTGCCAGTAGCCCAATCGGAACCGCTACTGGCACAGATACGCAGTATTTT | CASSPIGTATGTDTQYF
few | TRBD2 | 20 | TRBJ2-7 | TRBV6-1 | TGTGCCAGCAGTGAAATCCTAGCGGGAGAGATAGGGTACATGGGGTACGAGCAGTACTTC | CASSEILAGEIGYMGYEQYF
. | . | 11 | TRBJ2-7 | TRBV30 | TGTGCCTGGAGTGTAGGTTACGAGCAGTACTTC | CAWSVGYEQYF
few | TRBD2 | 15 | TRBJ2-1 | TRBV6-1 | TGTGCCAGCAGGGGACTAGCGGGAGGGTACAATGAGCAGTTCTTC | CASRGLAGGYNEQFF
. | TRBD2 | 14 | TRBJ2-5 | TRBV4-1 | TGCGCCAGCAGCCGACGAGCGGGAGAGGAGACCCAGTACTTC | CASSRRAGEETQYF
. | . | 15 | TRBJ2-2 | TRBV27 | TGTGCCAGCAGAGTTCGACAGGTTAACACCGGGGAGCTGTTTTTT | CASRVRQVNTGELFF
. | TRBD1 | 13 | TRBJ1-1 | TRBV30 | TGTGCCTCCCACCCAGGGGGCAACACTGAAGCTTTCTTT | CASHPGGNTEAFF
. | . | 14 | TRBJ1-4 | TRBV6-5 | TGTGCCAGCAGTCCATCCCGGGCTAATGAAAAACTGTTTTTT | CASSPSRANEKLFF
. | . | 14 | TRBJ2-7 | TRBV21-1 | TGTGCCAGCAGCCCTAAACAGGGGCCCTACGAGCAGTACTTC | CASSPKQGPYEQYF
. | . | 15 | TRBJ2-1 | TRBV6-4 | TGTGCCAGCAGGACCCCTACTAGCCTTTACAATGAGCAGTTCTTC | CASRTPTSLYNEQFF
. | . | 14 | TRBJ1-4 | TRBV13 | TGTGCCAGCAGCCAAGGACTTCCTCCTTGGAAACTGTTTTTT | CASSQGLPPWKLFF
. | TRBD1 | 13 | TRBJ2-1 | TRBV27 | TGTGCCAGCAGTAGAGGGACAGTCAATGAGCAGTTCTTC | CASSRGTVNEQFF
once | . | 15 | TRBJ1-5 | TRBV2 | TGTGCCAGCAGTGGGGGGGCGCGAGGCAATCAGCCCCAGCATTTT | CASSGGARGNQPQHF
. | . | 15 | TRBJ2-1 | TRBV28 | TGTGCCAGCAGTTCCCCCCGAGTCCTCTACAATGAGCAGTTCTTC | CASSSPRVLYNEQFF
. | TRBD1 | 17 | TRBJ2-2 | TRBV5-1 | TGCGCCAGCAGCCTTTCTCCCGGGACAGGGAGCACCGGGGAGCTGTTTTTT | CASSLSPGTGSTGELFF
. | . | 15 | TRBJ1-2 | TRBV6-5 | TGTGCCAGCAGCCGGAATGAAGGGAGGGTGAATGGCTACACCTTC | CASSRNEGRVNGYTF
. | . | 13 | TRBJ1-2 | TRBV5-1 | TGCGCCAGCAGCTCCGGGACATTCTATGGCTACACCTTC | CASSSGTFYGYTF
. | . | 14 | TRBJ2-7 | TRBV7-3 | TGTGCCAGCAGCCTCGACCCGACAGGCAGGGTGCAGTACTTC | CASSLDPTGRVQYF
. | . | 15 | TRBJ2-1 | TRBV9 | TGTGCCAGCAGCGCCCGTGGGGTAATTAACAATGAGCAGTTCTTC | CASSARGVINNEQFF
. | . | 16 | TRBJ2-7 | TRBV4-2 | TGTGCCAGCAGCCAAGATTCGGCCAGGGGAACCTACGAGCAGTACTTC | CASSQDSARGTYEQYF
. | . | 9 | TRBJ1-1 | TRBV27 | TGTCTCCTGGGGACTGAAGCTTTCTTT | CLLGTEAFF
. | . | 13 | TRBJ1-1 | TRBV5-5 | TGTGCCAGCAGCTCTGTCACGAGCACTGAAGCTTTCTTT | CASSSVTSTEAFF
once | . | 14 | TRBJ2-3 | TRBV10-3 | TGTGCCATCCGTTGGCAGGCTAGCACAGATACGCAGTATTTT | CAIRWQASTDTQYF
. | TRBD1 | 13 | TRBJ2-5 | TRBV11-2 | TGTGCCAGCGGGGGGGACAGGGAAGAGACCCAGTACTTC | CASGGDREETQYF
. | TRBD2 | 15 | TRBJ2-2 | TRBV4-1 | TGCGCCAGCAGCCAAGAGGGGGGAGGGCCCGGGGAGCTGTTTTTT | CASSQEGGGPGELFF
. | TRBD1 | 15 | TRBJ1-5 | TRBV5-1 | TGCGCCAGCAGCATCGGGACAGGGGGCAATCAGCCCCAGCATTTT | CASSIGTGGNQPQHF
. | TRBD2 | 15 | TRBJ2-1 | TRBV2 | TGTGCCAGCAGTGGTGCGGGAGGGCCTTTAAATGAGCAGTTCTTC | CASSGAGGPLNEQFF
. | . | 13 | TRBJ1-5 | TRBV6-5 | TGTGCCAGCAGTCCTTCGGGGCAAAGGACCCAGCATTTT | CASSPSGQRTQHF
. | TRBD1 | 12 | TRBJ2-7 | TRBV6-1 | TGTGCCAGCACAAGACAGGGGTTCGAGCAGTACTTC | CASTRQGFEQYF
once | . | 15 | TRBJ1-1 | TRBV27 | TGTGCCAGCAGTTTAAGGGCAGCGATGAACACTGAAGCTTTCTTT | CASSLRAAMNTEAFF
. | . | 15 | TRBJ2-7 | TRBV4-1 | TGCGCCAGCAGCCAAGTCGGACGGGGGAGGCACGAGCAGTACTTC | CASSQVGRGRHEQYF
. | TRBD2 | 11 | TRBJ2-2 | TRBV28 | TGTGCCAGTGGGCGGGAGGCCTCGCTGTTTTTT | CASGREASLFF
. | . | 16 | TRBJ2-1 | TRBV10-1 | TGCGCCAGCAGTGAGTCGGGGGCTCCGGGAGCCGAAGAGCAGTTCTTC | CASSESGAPGAEEQFF